Listed here are 12 T cell receptor beta chains from one sample, sequenced in a study of T cell responses to AZD1222 COVID-19 vaccine. TCRdb's copy holds only in-frame clones and misses some; the assay was immunoSEQ multiplex PCR. The sample consists of 95,000 to 100,000 clones, less than 90% of them appearing once. The specimen comprised peripheral blood, sampled on day 0 of AZD1222 vaccination. Receptor source: an adult in good health.

In nucleotides, the CDR3 is TGTGCCAGCAGCTTGATCGGACATGTAACAGATACGCAGTATTTT. Its protein is CASSLIGHVTDTQYF. The rearrangement joins TRBV5-5 to TRBJ2-3, with D perhaps matching TRBD1 (5 bases). This CDR3 region has 15 residues. V was pared by 1 base and J by 3 bases, with 12 bases between. The germline V gene has CDR1 SGHKS and CDR2 YYEKEE (reference sequence).

The J gene is TRBJ2-7, the V gene TRBV3-1 (or the pseudogene TRBV3-2); D unresolved. Deletions cut 6 bases from V and 6 bases from J, with 9 bases between. The V gene's germline CDR1 is LGHDT and CDR2 YNNKEL (reference sequence). This CDR3 is built from 11 residues. CDR3 sequence: CASRRESEQYF. CDR3 in DNA: TGTGCCAGCAGAAGGGAATCCGAGCAGTACTTC.

This rearrangement joins TRBV9 to TRBJ2-1; D gene ambiguous. V lost 0 bases and J 5 bases, leaving 9 bases between the germline ends. Germline V gene lookup returns CDR1 SGDLS and CDR2 YYNGEE. The CDR3 has 14 amino acids. Here the CDR3 reads CASSVGRSDNEQFF. The CDR3 DNA is TGTGCCAGCAGCGTAGGCCGGTCGGACAATGAGCAGTTCTTC.

The chain couples TRBV5-8 to TRBJ2-2, with D possibly being TRBD1 (5 bases). Per germline, CDR1 SGHTS and CDR2 YDEGEE. CDR3 length: 15 amino acids. Deletions cut 3 bases from V and 5 bases from J, with 14 bases between. The CDR3 loop reads CASSWAGRGTGELFF. The CDR3 nucleotides read TGTGCCAGCAGCTGGGCAGGGCGTGGGACCGGGGAGCTGTTTTTT.

The rearrangement joins TRBV6-5 to TRBJ1-5; tentative D call: TRBD1 (5 bases). Between the trimmed V and J ends, which lost 2 bases and 2 bases, there was a span of 10 bases. The CDR3 is 15 residues long. CDR1 MNHEY and CDR2 SVGAGI come from the germline V gene. The CDR3 nucleotides are TGTGCCAGCAGTTACGGGGGATCGGGCAATCAGCCCCAGCATTTT. Protein product: CASSYGGSGNQPQHF.

The chain couples TRBV4-1 to TRBJ2-2, with 8 bases that match TRBD2. Germline assignment: CDR1 MGHRA and CDR2 YSYEKL. The length of the CDR3 is 17 residues. Trimming took 2 bases from V and 5 from J; bases not matched to a gene: 10. CDR3 region: CASSQIRAGGRTGELFF. The CDR3 DNA follows: TGCGCCAGCAGCCAAATCCGGGCGGGAGGACGAACCGGGGAGCTGTTTTTT.

In its sample, this clone was seen many times. The chain combines TRBV3-1 (or the pseudogene TRBV3-2) with TRBJ2-3; TRBD2 matches at 8 bases. V was pared by 1 base and J by 3 bases, with 9 bases of the junction left unmatched. The germline V gene has CDR1 LGHDT and CDR2 YNNKEL (reference sequence). The CDR3 contains 17 residues. In DNA form, the CDR3 reads TGTGCCAGCAGCCAAGGCAGTACTAGCGGTCAAACAGATACGCAGTATTTT. Protein: CASSQGSTSGQTDTQYF.

The rearrangement links TRBV6-6 to TRBJ1-1; TRBD1 matches at 8 bases. The CDR3 is made up of 17 amino acids. Germline-derived CDR1 and CDR2 are MNHNY and SVGAGI (reference sequence). The V and J ends lost 5 bases and 1 base, in that order; junction bases with no gene match: 12. The CDR3 region has the DNA TGTGCCAGCAGTCACGAATTACAGGGGGGAAAGAACACTGAAGCTTTCTTT. Translated, it gives CASSHELQGGKNTEAFF.

The chain employs TRBV30 and TRBJ2-2; 13 bases fit TRBD2. The CDR3 runs to 17 residues. CDR1 and CDR2 (germline): GTSNPN, SVGIG (reference sequence). The J segment lost 4 bases and the V segment lost 8 bases, leaving 13 bases of the junction unmatched. The CDR3 bases are TGTGCCACCTTACCGGGACTAGCGGGAAAGGCCACCGGGGAGCTGTTTTTT. Translated: CATLPGLAGKATGELFF.

This chain links TRBV11-2 with TRBJ2-2; no firm D call. There are 12 residues in the CDR3. From germline, CDR1 is SGHAT and CDR2 FQNNGV. Trimming took 2 bases from V and 6 from J, leaving 4 bases between them. CDR3 nucleotide sequence: TGTGCCAGCAGCTTACTCCCCGGGGAGCTGTTTTTT. This gives the protein CASSLLPGELFF.

CDR3 residues: CAWTLTGGEGYTF. The CDR3 DNA reads as TGTGCCTGGACCCTAACAGGGGGGGAGGGCTACACCTTC. This rearrangement joins TRBV30 to TRBJ1-2, with 8 bases matching TRBD1. CDR3 length equals 13 residues. After removal of 4 bases from V and 8 bases from J, the junction contained 9 bases not matched to a gene. Germline V CDR1 and CDR2: GTSNPN, SVGIG (reference sequence).

Here the CDR3 DNA reads TGTGCCAGCAGCCAAGCGGGCAGTCATCAGCCCCAGCATTTT. Amino acid sequence: CASSQAGSHQPQHF. V gene TRBV3-1 (or the pseudogene TRBV3-2) combines with J gene TRBJ1-5; D call uncertain. CDR1 LGHDT and CDR2 YNNKEL come from the germline V gene (reference sequence). CDR3 length equals 14 residues. Trimming took off 1 base at V and 5 bases at J, with 9 bases between the two ends.